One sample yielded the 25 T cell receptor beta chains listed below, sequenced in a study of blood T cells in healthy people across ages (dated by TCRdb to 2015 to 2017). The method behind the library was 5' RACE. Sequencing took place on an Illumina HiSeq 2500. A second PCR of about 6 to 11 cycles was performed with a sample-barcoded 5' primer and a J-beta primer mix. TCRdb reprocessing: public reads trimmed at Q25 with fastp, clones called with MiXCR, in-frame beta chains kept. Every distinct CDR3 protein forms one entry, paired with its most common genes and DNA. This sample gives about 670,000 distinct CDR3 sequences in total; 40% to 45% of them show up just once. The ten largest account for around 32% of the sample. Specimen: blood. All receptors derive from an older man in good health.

CDR3 nucleotides: TGCGCCAGCAGTGTAGGGACAGGGACATTTCAAGAGACCCAGTACTTC. It specifies CASSVGTGTFQETQYF. The V gene is TRBV10-1, the J gene TRBJ2-5, with TRBD1 identical over 9 bases. CDR3 length: 16 amino acids. Per the germline V gene, CDR1 is WNHNN and CDR2 is SYGVQD (reference sequence). The V segment lost 4 bases and the J segment 2 bases; nucleotides outside the gene matches: 8.

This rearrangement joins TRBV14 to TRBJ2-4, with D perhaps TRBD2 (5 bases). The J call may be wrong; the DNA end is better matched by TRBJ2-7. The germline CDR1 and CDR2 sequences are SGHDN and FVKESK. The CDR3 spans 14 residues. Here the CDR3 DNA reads TGTGCCAGCAGCCAAGTAACGGGAAACTACGAGCAGTACTTC. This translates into CASSQVTGNYEQYF.

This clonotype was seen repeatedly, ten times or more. This CDR3 reads CASSLVRGSGANVLTF. CDR3 bases: TGTGCCAGCAGCTTAGTTAGGGGATCTGGGGCCAACGTCCTGACTTTC. This chain connects TRBV7-2 to TRBJ2-6; a weak D match, TRBD1 (5 bases). The CDR3 totals 16 residues. Germline V CDR1 and CDR2: SGHTA, FQGNSA. V was cut by 1 base and J by 1 base, with 8 bases left in between.

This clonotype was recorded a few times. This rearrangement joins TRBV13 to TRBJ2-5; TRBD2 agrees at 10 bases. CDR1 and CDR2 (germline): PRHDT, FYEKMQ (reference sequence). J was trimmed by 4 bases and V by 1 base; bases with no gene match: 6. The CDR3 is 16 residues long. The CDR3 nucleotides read TGTGCCAGCAGCTTAGAAGCGGGGGGGCCTTTAGAGACCCAGTACTTC. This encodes CASSLEAGGPLETQYF.

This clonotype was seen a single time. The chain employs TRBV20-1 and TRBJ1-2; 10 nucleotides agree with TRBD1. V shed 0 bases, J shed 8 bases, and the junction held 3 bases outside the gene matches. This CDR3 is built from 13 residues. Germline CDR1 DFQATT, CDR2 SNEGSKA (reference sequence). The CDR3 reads CSARDKTGGGYTF. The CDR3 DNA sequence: TGCAGTGCTAGAGATAAGACAGGGGGCGGCTACACCTTC.

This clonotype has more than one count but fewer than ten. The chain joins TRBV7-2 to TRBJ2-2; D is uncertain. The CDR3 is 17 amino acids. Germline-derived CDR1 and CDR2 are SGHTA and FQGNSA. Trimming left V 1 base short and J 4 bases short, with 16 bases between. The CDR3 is CASSLDPLVRPTGELFF. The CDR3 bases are TGTGCCAGCAGCTTAGATCCCCTAGTCAGGCCCACCGGGGAGCTGTTTTTT.

The CDR3 region is CASSLGQGDHNEQYF. The CDR3 bases are TGTGCCAGCAGCCTCGGACAGGGAGACCACAATGAGCAGTACTTC. The rearrangement uses TRBV12-3 or TRBV12-4 and TRBJ2-7; 8 nucleotides align to TRBD1. The CDR3 sequence is 15 residues long. With V trimmed by 6 bases and J by 7 bases, 14 bases remained unmatched.

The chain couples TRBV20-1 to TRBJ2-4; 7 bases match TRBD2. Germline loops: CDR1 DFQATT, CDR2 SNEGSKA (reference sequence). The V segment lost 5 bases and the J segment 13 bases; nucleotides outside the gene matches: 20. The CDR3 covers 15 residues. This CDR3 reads CSALRALATSNEQYF. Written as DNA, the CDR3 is TGCAGTGCTCTTCGTGCACTAGCGACCTCCAATGAGCAGTACTTC.

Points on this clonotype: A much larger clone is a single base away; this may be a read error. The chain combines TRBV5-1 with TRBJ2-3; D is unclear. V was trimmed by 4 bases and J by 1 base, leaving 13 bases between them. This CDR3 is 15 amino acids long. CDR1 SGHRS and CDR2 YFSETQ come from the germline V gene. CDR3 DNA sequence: TGCGCCAGCAGCATCACGTCAGCGCGCACAGATACGCAGTATTTT. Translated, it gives CASSITSARTDTQYF. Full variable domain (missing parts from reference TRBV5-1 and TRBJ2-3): KAGVTQTPRYLIKTRGQQVTLSCSPISGHRSVSWYQQTPGQGLQFLFEYFSETQRNKGNFPGRFSGRQFSNSRSEMNVSTLELGDSALYLCASSITSARTDTQYFGPGTRLTVL.

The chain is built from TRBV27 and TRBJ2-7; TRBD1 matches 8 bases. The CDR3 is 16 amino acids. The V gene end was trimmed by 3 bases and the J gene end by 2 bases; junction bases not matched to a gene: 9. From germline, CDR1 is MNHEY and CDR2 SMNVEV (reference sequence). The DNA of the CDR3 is TGTGCCAGCAGTTTCGCGGCGACAGGGGAGGCCTACGAGCAGTACTTC. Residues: CASSFAATGEAYEQYF.

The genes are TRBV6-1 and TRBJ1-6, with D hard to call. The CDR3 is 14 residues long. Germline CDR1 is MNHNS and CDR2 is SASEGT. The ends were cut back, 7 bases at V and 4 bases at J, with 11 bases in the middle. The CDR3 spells CASMRETYNSPLHF. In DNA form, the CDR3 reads TGTGCCAGCATGAGGGAAACTTATAATTCACCCCTCCACTTT.

The CDR3 bases are TGTGCCAGCAGTTCGGCCCCGGGACAGGGGTTGACCGCTTTCTTT. Amino acids: CASSSAPGQGLTAFF. The chain carries TRBV7-2 and TRBJ1-1, with TRBD1 matching 10 bases. J was trimmed by 11 bases and V by 6 bases; bases with no gene match: 15. The germline V gene encodes CDR1 SGHTA and CDR2 FQGNSA. There are 15 residues in the CDR3.

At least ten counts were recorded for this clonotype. The CDR3 DNA follows: TGTGCCAGCAGTGAAGGAGCACCGGGGGATACGCAGTATTTT. Encoded protein: CASSEGAPGDTQYF. The chain combines TRBV6-4 with TRBJ2-3, with a weak D call TRBD2 (5 bases). V was shortened by 3 bases and J by 6 bases, with 13 bases between the two germline ends. The germline CDR1 and CDR2 sequences are MRHNA and SNTAGT. The CDR3 contains 14 residues.

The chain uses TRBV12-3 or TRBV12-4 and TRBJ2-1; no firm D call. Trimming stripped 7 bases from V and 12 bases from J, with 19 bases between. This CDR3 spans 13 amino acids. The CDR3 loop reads CASIHWAADGQFF. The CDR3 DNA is TGTGCCAGCATCCACTGGGCGGCGGATGGGCAGTTCTTC.

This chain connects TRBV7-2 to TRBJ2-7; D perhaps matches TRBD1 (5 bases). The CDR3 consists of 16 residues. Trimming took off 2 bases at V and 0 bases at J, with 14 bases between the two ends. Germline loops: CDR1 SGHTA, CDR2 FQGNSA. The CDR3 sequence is CASSLSGQGPSYEQYF. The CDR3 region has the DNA TGTGCCAGCAGCTTAAGTGGGCAGGGCCCCTCCTACGAGCAGTACTTC.

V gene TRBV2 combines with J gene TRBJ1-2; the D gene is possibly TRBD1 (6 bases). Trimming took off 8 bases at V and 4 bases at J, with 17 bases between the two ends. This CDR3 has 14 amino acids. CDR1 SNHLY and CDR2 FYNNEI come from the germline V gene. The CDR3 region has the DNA TGTGCCAGCTTCGGGACATTTGACTTCTATGGCTACACCTTC. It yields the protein CASFGTFDFYGYTF.

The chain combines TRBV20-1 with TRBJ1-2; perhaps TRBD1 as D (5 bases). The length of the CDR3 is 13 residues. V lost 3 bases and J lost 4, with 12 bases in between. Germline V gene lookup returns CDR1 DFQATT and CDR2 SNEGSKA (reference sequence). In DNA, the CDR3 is TGCAGTGCTAGCCACGAGGGGAGCTATGGCTACACCTTC. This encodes CSASHEGSYGYTF.

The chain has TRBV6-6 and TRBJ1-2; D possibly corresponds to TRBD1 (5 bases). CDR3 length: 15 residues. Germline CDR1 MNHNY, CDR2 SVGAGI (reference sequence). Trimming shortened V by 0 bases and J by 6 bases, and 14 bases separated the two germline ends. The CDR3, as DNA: TGTGCCAGCAGTTACTCGAGAGGGACCGTCGATGGCTACACCTTC. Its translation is CASSYSRGTVDGYTF.

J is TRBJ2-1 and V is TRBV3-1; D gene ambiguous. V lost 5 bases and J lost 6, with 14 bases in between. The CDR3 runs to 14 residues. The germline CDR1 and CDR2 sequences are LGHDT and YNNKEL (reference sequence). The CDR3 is CASSVVSRVNEQFF. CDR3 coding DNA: TGTGCCAGCAGCGTAGTATCTCGGGTCAATGAGCAGTTCTTC.

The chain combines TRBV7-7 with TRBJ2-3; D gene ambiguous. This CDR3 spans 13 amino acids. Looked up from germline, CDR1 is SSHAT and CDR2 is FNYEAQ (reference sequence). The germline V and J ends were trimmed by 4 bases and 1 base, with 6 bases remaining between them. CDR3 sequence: CASSSYGTDTQYF. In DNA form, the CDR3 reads TGTGCCAGCAGCTCTTATGGCACAGATACGCAGTATTTT.

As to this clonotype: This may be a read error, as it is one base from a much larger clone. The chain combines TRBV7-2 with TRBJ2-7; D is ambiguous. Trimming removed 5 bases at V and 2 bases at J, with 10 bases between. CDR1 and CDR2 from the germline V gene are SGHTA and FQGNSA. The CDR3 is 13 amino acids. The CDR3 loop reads CASSVKGPYEQYF. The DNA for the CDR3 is TGTGCCAGCAGCGTAAAGGGCCCCTACGAGCAGTACTTC.

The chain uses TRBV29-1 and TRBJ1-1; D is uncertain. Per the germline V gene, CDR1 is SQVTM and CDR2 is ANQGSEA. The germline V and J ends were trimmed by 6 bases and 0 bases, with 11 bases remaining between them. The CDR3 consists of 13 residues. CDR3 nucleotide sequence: TGCAGCGTCTCGAATGGCCTGAACACTGAAGCTTTCTTT. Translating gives CSVSNGLNTEAFF.

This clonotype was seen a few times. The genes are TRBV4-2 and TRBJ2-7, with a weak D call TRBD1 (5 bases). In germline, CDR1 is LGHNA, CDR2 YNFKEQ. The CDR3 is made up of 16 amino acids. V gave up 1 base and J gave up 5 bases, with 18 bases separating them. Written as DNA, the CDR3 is TGTGCCAGCAGCCAAGTTGTTGACAGTAGGAGTGACGAGCAGTACTTC. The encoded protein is CASSQVVDSRSDEQYF.

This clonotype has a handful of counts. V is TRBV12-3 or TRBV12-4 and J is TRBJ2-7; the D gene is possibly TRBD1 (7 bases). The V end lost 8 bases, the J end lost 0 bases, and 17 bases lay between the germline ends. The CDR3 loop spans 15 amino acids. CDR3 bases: TGTGCCAGCGGGCGGGACAGACGGAGCTCCTACGAGCAGTACTTC. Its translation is CASGRDRRSSYEQYF.

The CDR3 protein is CASSSLGERKDEQYF. CDR3 in DNA: TGTGCCAGCAGTTCCTTGGGGGAGCGGAAGGATGAGCAGTACTTC. The chain joins TRBV6-2 or TRBV6-3 to TRBJ2-5; D is possibly TRBD1 or TRBD2 (5 bases each). Trimming removed 4 bases from V and 11 bases from J, with 23 bases in between. This CDR3 comprises 15 residues. From germline, CDR1 is MNHEY and CDR2 SVGEGT.